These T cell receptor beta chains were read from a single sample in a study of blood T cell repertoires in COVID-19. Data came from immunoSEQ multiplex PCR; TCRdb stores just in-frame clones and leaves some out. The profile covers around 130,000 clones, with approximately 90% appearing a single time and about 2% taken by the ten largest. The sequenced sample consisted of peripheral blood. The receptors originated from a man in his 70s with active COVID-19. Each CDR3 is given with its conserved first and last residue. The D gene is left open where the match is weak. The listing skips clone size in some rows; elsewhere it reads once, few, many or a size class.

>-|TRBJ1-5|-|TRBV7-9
TGTGCCAGCAGCTTAGAGGTCTCGGGTCAGCCCCAGCATTTT
CASSLEVSGQPQHF
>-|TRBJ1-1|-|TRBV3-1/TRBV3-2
TGTGCCAGCGGGTTCAGGGCGGGGACTGAAGCTTTCTTT
CASGFRAGTEAFF
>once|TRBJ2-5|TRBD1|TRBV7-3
TGTGCCAGCAGCTTCGGCACAGGGGGCACGGAGACCCAGTACTTC
CASSFGTGGTETQYF
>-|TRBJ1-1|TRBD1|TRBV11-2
TGTGCCAGCACCCCGATTACAGGGGGCCGGAACACTGAAGCTTTCTTT
CASTPITGGRNTEAFF
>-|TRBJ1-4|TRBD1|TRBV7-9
TGTGCCAGCAGCTTACCCCGACAGGGTGGTGAAAAACTGTTTTTT
CASSLPRQGGEKLFF
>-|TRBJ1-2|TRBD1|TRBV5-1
TGCGCCAGCTTTTCGACAGGGGGAAATGGCTACACCTTC
CASFSTGGNGYTF
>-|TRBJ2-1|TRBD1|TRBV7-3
TGTGCCAGCAGCTCCAGGACAGGGTTGAACTACAATGAGCAGTTCTTC
CASSSRTGLNYNEQFF
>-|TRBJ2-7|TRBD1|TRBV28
TGTGCCAGCAGTTTACCAGGGGGCGCGGGGGAGCAGTACTTC
CASSLPGGAGEQYF
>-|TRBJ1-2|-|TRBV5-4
TGTGCCAGCAGCCCACAGCTCGCGGGGCTAAGGGGCTACACCTTC
CASSPQLAGLRGYTF
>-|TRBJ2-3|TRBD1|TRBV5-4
TGTGCCAGCAGCCGAGGACAGGGCATGCAAGATACGCAGTATTTT
CASSRGQGMQDTQYF
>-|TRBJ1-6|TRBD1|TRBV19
TGTGCCAGTAGTATAACGGGACAGGGGGAGTCACCCCTCCACTTT
CASSITGQGESPLHF
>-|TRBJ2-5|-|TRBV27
TGTGCCAGCAGTCTCCAGGGTTACGGGCGGTCCCAAGAGACCCAGTACTTC
CASSLQGYGRSQETQYF
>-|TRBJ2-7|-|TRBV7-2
TGTGCCAGCAGCTTAGAAGGCGGGGAATCCTACGAGCAGTACTTC
CASSLEGGESYEQYF
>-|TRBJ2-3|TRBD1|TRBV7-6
TGTGCCAGCAGCTTTGGGACAGGGGTGACAGATACGCAGTATTTT
CASSFGTGVTDTQYF
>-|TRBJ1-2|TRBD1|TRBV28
TGTGCCAGCTCCCGAGGGGGGACAGGGGCACTCTATGGCTACACCTTC
CASSRGGTGALYGYTF
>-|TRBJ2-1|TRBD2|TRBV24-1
TGTGCCACCAGTGATTTAACGGGGGGCAATGAGCAGTTCTTC
CATSDLTGGNEQFF
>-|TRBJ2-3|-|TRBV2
TGTGCCAGCAGTGGGGGCGGGGCCCGCACAGATACGCAGTATTTT
CASSGGGARTDTQYF
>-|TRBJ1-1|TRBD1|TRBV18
TGTGCCAGCTCACCCCTAGACAGGGGGCGCGGGGCGAACACTGAAGCTTTCTTT
CASSPLDRGRGANTEAFF
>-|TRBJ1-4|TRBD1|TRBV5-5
TGTGCCAGCAGCTTGGAGGGACAGGGCAATGAAAAACTGTTTTTT
CASSLEGQGNEKLFF
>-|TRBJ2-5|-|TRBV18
TGTGCCAGCTCTCCCTTTCTACAAGAGACCCAGTACTTC
CASSPFLQETQYF
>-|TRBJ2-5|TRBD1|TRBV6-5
TGTGCCAGCAACCCGACAGGGAAACAAGAGACCCAGTACTTC
CASNPTGKQETQYF
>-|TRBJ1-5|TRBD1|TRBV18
TGTGCCAGCTCACCGAAGGGACAGGGAAATCAGCCCCAGCATTTT
CASSPKGQGNQPQHF
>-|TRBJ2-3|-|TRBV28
TGTGCCTCCTACCCTGGGGCTACGAATACGCAGTATTTT
CASYPGATNTQYF
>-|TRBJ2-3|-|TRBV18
TGTGCCAGCTCACCATCCGTCCCCCAACAGAATACGCAGTATTTT
CASSPSVPQQNTQYF
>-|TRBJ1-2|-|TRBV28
TGTGCCAGCAGTTTTCAGGGTTTCAGTGGCTACACCTTC
CASSFQGFSGYTF
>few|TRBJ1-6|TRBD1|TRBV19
TGTGCCAGTCAACGAACAGGGGATTCACCCCTCCACTTT
CASQRTGDSPLHF
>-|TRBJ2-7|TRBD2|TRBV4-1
TGCGCCAGCAGCCTTCGGACTAGCGGGAGGGTTGACTCCTACGAGCAGTACTTC
CASSLRTSGRVDSYEQYF
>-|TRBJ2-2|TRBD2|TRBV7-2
TGTGCCAGCAGCCTTAGCGGGAGGAGCGTAACCGGGGAGCTGTTTTTT
CASSLSGRSVTGELFF
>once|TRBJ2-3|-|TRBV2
TGTGCCAGCAGTGTTCTCGCGGGAACAACAGATACGCAGTATTTT
CASSVLAGTTDTQYF
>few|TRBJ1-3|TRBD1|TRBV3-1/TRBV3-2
TGTGCCAGCAGCCAAGATGGGGGAAGGGGGCCCGGGTCTCCGGGAAACACCATATATTTT
CASSQDGGRGPGSPGNTIYF
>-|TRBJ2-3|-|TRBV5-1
TGCGCCAGCAGCTTGGGAGCCCTCAGCACAGATACGCAGTATTTT
CASSLGALSTDTQYF
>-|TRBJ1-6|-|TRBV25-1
TGTGCCAGCAGCCTCGGGGGAGGTCTCGCGGCGAATTCACCCCTCCACTTT
CASSLGGGLAANSPLHF
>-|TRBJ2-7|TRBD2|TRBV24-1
TGTGCCACCAGTGGGGGGGGACCTAGCACCTACGAGCAGTACTTC
CATSGGGPSTYEQYF
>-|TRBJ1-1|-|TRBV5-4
TGTGCCAGCAGCGGAGGACTTAACACTGAAGCTTTCTTT
CASSGGLNTEAFF
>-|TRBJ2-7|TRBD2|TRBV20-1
TGCAGTGCTAGTCAACTAGCGGGAATCTCCTACGAGCAGTACTTC
CSASQLAGISYEQYF
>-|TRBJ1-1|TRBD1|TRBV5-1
TGCGCCAGCTACGGACAGGGAGGAGGAACTGAAGCTTTCTTT
CASYGQGGGTEAFF
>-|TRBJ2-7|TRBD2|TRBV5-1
TGCGCCAGCAGCTTGGGGGCGGGAGTGTTCTACGAGCAGTACTTC
CASSLGAGVFYEQYF
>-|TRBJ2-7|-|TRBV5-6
TGTGCCAGCAGCTTGTTAGCCTACGAGCAGTACTTC
CASSLLAYEQYF
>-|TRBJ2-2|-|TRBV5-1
TGCGCCAGCAGCGCCGGGGGTACTAACACCGGGGAGCTGTTTTTT
CASSAGGTNTGELFF
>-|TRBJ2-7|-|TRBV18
TGTGCCAGCTCACCCGGTCCTCCGGGATTTTACGAGCAGTACTTC
CASSPGPPGFYEQYF
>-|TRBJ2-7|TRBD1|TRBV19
TGTGCCAGTAGTGGGGCAGGGGGCAACGAGCAGTACTTC
CASSGAGGNEQYF
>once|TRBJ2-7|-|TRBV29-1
TGCAGCGTTGAGGGGGGAGAGGGCGACGAGCAGTACTTC
CSVEGGEGDEQYF